A single sample gave rise to the 23 T cell receptor beta chains below, sequenced in a study of blood T cell repertoires in COVID-19. Sequencing used immunoSEQ multiplex PCR; TCRdb keeps in-frame clones, though not all of them. This table has under 550,000 clones, 70% to 90% appearing once. Specimen: peripheral blood. These receptors all come from a man aged 18 to 30 with COVID-19, enrolled during active disease.

The chain joins TRBV6-5 to TRBJ2-2; TRBD1 matches at 8 bases. Germline V CDR1 and CDR2: MNHEY, SVGAGI. The CDR3 totals 15 residues. The J segment lost 2 bases and the V segment lost 6 bases, leaving 5 bases of the junction unmatched. This chain's CDR3 is CASRTGTGNTGELFF. DNA for the CDR3: TGTGCCAGCAGAACCGGGACAGGCAACACCGGGGAGCTGTTTTTT.

The chain couples TRBV3-1 (or the pseudogene TRBV3-2) to TRBJ1-6; TRBD1 agrees at 9 bases. The ends lost 4 bases at V and 7 bases at J; junction bases unmatched: 8. Germline V gives CDR1 LGHDT, CDR2 YNNKEL (reference sequence). This CDR3 comprises 16 residues. The CDR3 DNA is TGTGCCAGCAGCCCTGACAGGGGGGGTATGAATTCACCCCTCCACTTT. Translating gives CASSPDRGGMNSPLHF.

This clone has a single count. The chain has TRBV7-9 and TRBJ1-1; 9 nucleotides align to TRBD1. The CDR3 length is 14 residues. Trimming removed 3 bases from V and 10 bases from J; junction bases left unmatched: 9. Germline-derived CDR1 and CDR2 are SEHNR and FQNEAQ (reference sequence). CDR3 region: CASSLGGTGYGAFF. The CDR3 DNA sequence: TGTGCCAGCAGCTTGGGCGGGACAGGGTATGGAGCTTTCTTT. Together with reference TRBV7-9 and TRBJ1-1, the CDR3 gives the full variable domain: DTGVSQNPRHKITKRGQNVTFRCDPISEHNRLYWYRQTLGQGPEFLTYFQNEAQLEKSRLLSDRFSAERPKGSFSTLEIQRTEQGDSAMYLCASSLGGTGYGAFFGQGTRLTVV.

The chain carries TRBV12-3 or TRBV12-4 and TRBJ2-7, with 7 bases fitting TRBD1. V trimming: 8 bases; J trimming: 3 bases; junction bases outside the gene matches: 7. CDR3 length equals 13 residues. The CDR3 bases are TGTGCCAGCGCAAGGGGGCAACTCTACGAGCAGTACTTC. Protein product: CASARGQLYEQYF.

The chain carries TRBV11-2 and TRBJ1-4; D is unresolved. Between the trimmed V and J ends, which lost 2 bases and 8 bases, there was a span of 9 bases. The CDR3 has 13 residues. Germline assignment: CDR1 SGHAT and CDR2 FQNNGV. The CDR3 protein is CASSLSAREKLFF. The CDR3, as DNA: TGTGCCAGCAGCTTATCCGCTCGGGAAAAACTGTTTTTT.

The gene calls are TRBV11-3 and TRBJ2-7; 10 nucleotides match TRBD2. V shed 4 bases, J shed 0 bases, and the junction held 6 bases outside the gene matches. There are 16 residues in the CDR3. Germline V gene sequence: CDR1 SGHNT, CDR2 YENEEA. The chain's CDR3 is CASSSRLAGASYEQYF. CDR3 DNA sequence: TGTGCCAGCAGCTCCCGTCTAGCGGGAGCCTCCTACGAGCAGTACTTC.

The chain is built from TRBV6-4 and TRBJ2-1; 9 nucleotides line up with TRBD2. Germline V gene sequence: CDR1 MRHNA, CDR2 SNTAGT. This CDR3 contains 15 residues. Trimming at V came to 1 base and at J to 9 bases, leaving 7 bases not matched to a gene. CDR3 bases: TGTGCCAGCAGTGACTGGCTAGCGGGGAAGGGTGAGCAGTTCTTC. Its translation is CASSDWLAGKGEQFF.

The chain carries TRBV2 and TRBJ2-2; TRBD1 matches at 7 bases. Germline V gene lookup returns CDR1 SNHLY and CDR2 FYNNEI. The ends lost 7 bases at V and 0 bases at J; junction bases unmatched: 5. The CDR3 spans 15 residues. The CDR3 spells CASKWDSANTGELFF. CDR3 sequence (DNA): TGTGCCAGCAAGTGGGACAGCGCGAACACCGGGGAGCTGTTTTTT. Filled out from reference TRBV2 and TRBJ2-2, the complete variable domain reads EPEVTQTPSHQVTQMGQEVILRCVPISNHLYFYWYRQILGQKVEFLVSFYNNEISEKSEIFDDQFSVERPDGSNFTLKIRSTKLEDSAMYFCASKWDSANTGELFFGEGSRLTVL.

The chain links TRBV27 to TRBJ2-7, with D possibly being TRBD1 (6 bases). CDR1 and CDR2 (germline): MNHEY, SMNVEV (reference sequence). Between the trimmed V and J ends, which lost 6 bases and 2 bases, there was a span of 14 bases. The CDR3 consists of 14 residues. The CDR3 loop reads CASRGSGDPYEQYF. In nucleotides, the CDR3 is TGTGCCAGCAGGGGTTCAGGGGACCCCTACGAGCAGTACTTC.

V and J are TRBV18 and TRBJ2-5; TRBD2 aligns across 8 bases. The CDR3 is 14 amino acids. Germline V gene data show CDR1 as KGHSH and CDR2 as LQKENI. Trimming took 5 bases from V and 2 from J; bases not matched to a gene: 4. CDR3 in DNA: TGTGCCAGCTCATCGGGGACTAGTCAAGAGACCCAGTACTTC. As protein: CASSSGTSQETQYF.

The chain uses TRBV25-1 and TRBJ2-2; tentatively, D is TRBD1 (6 bases). Trimming cost V 9 bases and J 0 bases, with 14 bases left between them. In germline, CDR1 is MGHDK, CDR2 SYGVNS. This CDR3 is 15 amino acids long. CDR3 DNA sequence: TGTGCCAGTACTCCCCGGACAGCGAACACCGGGGAGCTGTTTTTT. It is translated as CASTPRTANTGELFF.

In this sample, this clone turned up once. The chain has TRBV7-9 and TRBJ1-1; 9 bases match TRBD1. Trimming at V came to 4 bases and at J to 0 bases, leaving 3 bases not matched to a gene. The CDR3 has 15 residues. Germline V gives CDR1 SEHNR, CDR2 FQNEAQ (reference sequence). CDR3 amino acids: CASSSTGGVNTEAFF. DNA for the CDR3: TGTGCCAGCAGCTCGACAGGGGGGGTGAACACTGAAGCTTTCTTT.

This chain joins TRBV7-8 and TRBJ2-7, with 7 bases matching TRBD1. The trim removed 4 bases at V and 3 bases at J, leaving 6 bases unmatched. Looked up from germline, CDR1 is SGHVS and CDR2 is FQNEAQ. The CDR3 has 14 residues. CDR3 coding DNA: TGTGCCAGCAGCTCGGGACAGTTCTACTACGAGCAGTACTTC. It yields the protein CASSSGQFYYEQYF.

The chain carries TRBV5-1 and TRBJ1-6; D possibly corresponds to TRBD1 (6 bases). This CDR3 comprises 16 residues. The germline CDR1 and CDR2 sequences are SGHRS and YFSETQ. The V end was cut by 4 bases, the J end by 0 bases, with 11 bases between. The CDR3 reads CASSLDRSSYNSPLHF. CDR3 in DNA: TGCGCCAGCAGCCTGGACAGATCCTCCTATAATTCACCCCTCCACTTT.

This chain joins TRBV12-3 or TRBV12-4 and TRBJ2-5; 7 bases agree with TRBD2. The CDR3 runs 13 residues. The V and J ends lost 1 base and 9 bases, in that order; junction bases with no gene match: 5. The CDR3 protein is CASSLGEGAPQYF. DNA for the CDR3: TGTGCCAGCAGTTTAGGGGAGGGTGCGCCCCAGTACTTC.

The chain employs TRBV11-2 and TRBJ2-1, with 10 bases lining up with TRBD1. Germline V gene data show CDR1 as SGHAT and CDR2 as FQNNGV. V lost 2 bases, J lost 8 bases, and 12 bases stayed unmatched. The CDR3 sequence is 17 residues long. CDR3 nucleotide sequence: TGTGCCAGCAGCTTACGGGACCCGACAGGGGGCAAGGATGAGCAGTTCTTC. Translating gives CASSLRDPTGGKDEQFF.

The table lists this clone with a few counts. The chain employs TRBV6-5 and TRBJ2-3, with 7 bases that match TRBD1. The CDR3 spans 14 residues. The ends lost 9 bases at V and 4 bases at J; junction bases unmatched: 10. Germline CDR1 and CDR2: MNHEY and SVGAGI. The chain's CDR3 is CASRTGRRSDTQYF. CDR3 bases: TGTGCCAGTCGGACAGGTCGTCGCTCAGATACGCAGTATTTT.

CDR3 sequence reads: CASSPDRERETQYF. The DNA of the CDR3 is TGTGCCAGCAGCCCGGACAGGGAGCGGGAGACCCAGTACTTC. The V gene is TRBV7-9, the J gene TRBJ2-5; 8 bases match TRBD1. The ends lost 5 bases at V and 5 bases at J; junction bases unmatched: 7. Per germline, CDR1 SEHNR and CDR2 FQNEAQ (reference sequence). CDR3 size: 14 residues.

This chain joins TRBV6-5 and TRBJ2-7, with 10 bases fitting TRBD1. V was clipped by 10 bases and J by 0 bases; unmatched bases: 6. Germline assignment: CDR1 MNHEY and CDR2 SVGAGI. The CDR3 has 14 amino acids. In DNA, the CDR3 is TGTGCCACATCCGACAGGGGGCTCTCCTACGAGCAGTACTTC. Translation: CATSDRGLSYEQYF.

CDR3 sequence reads: CASSEVLAGGKDEQFF. CDR3 nucleotide sequence: TGCGCCAGCAGTGAGGTACTAGCGGGAGGTAAGGATGAGCAGTTCTTC. The chain carries TRBV10-1 and TRBJ2-1, with 12 bases identical to TRBD2. V was clipped by 2 bases and J by 8 bases; unmatched bases: 7. There are 16 residues in the CDR3. Germline V gene sequence: CDR1 WNHNN, CDR2 SYGVQD (reference sequence).

The V gene is TRBV6-6, the J gene TRBJ1-3; 9 positions agree with TRBD1. Germline values: CDR1 MNHNY, CDR2 SVGAGI (reference sequence). The CDR3 runs to 17 residues. Trimming took 5 bases from V and 3 from J; bases not matched to a gene: 11. CDR3 DNA sequence: TGTGCCAGCAGTCAGGGACAGGGAACTTTATATGGAAACACCATATATTTT. It is translated as CASSQGQGTLYGNTIYF.

The chain links TRBV3-1 (or the pseudogene TRBV3-2) to TRBJ1-5; D ambiguous. CDR1 is LGHDT and CDR2 is YNNKEL in the germline V gene (reference sequence). The CDR3 is made up of 13 amino acids. V lost 3 bases to trimming and J lost 6 bases, with 9 bases between them. The CDR3 here is CASSHGEGQPQHF. CDR3 coding DNA: TGTGCCAGCAGCCATGGGGAGGGTCAGCCCCAGCATTTT.

V and J are TRBV5-1 and TRBJ2-4, with TRBD2 as a possible D gene (5 bases). Germline lookup yields CDR1 SGHRS and CDR2 YFSETQ. There are 14 residues in the CDR3. V shed 4 bases and J shed 5 bases, with 13 bases lying between them. The CDR3 sequence is CASSRGGPENIQYF. CDR3 sequence (DNA): TGCGCCAGCAGCAGAGGAGGTCCGGAAAACATTCAGTACTTC.